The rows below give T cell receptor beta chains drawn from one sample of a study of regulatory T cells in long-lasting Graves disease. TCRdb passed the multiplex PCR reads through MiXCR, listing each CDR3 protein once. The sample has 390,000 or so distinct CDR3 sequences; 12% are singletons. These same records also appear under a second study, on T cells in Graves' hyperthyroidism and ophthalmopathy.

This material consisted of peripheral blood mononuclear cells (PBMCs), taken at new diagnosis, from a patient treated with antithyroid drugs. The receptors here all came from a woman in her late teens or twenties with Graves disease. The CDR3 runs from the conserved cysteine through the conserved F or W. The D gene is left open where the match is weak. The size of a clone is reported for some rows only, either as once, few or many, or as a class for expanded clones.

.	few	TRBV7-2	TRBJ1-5	CASSVRTGLSNQPQHF	TGTGCCAGCAGCGTTAGGACCGGTCTTAGCAATCAGCCCCAGCATTTT
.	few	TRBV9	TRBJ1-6	CASSSRQTGHSNSPLHF	TGTGCCAGCAGCTCCCGACAAACCGGGCATTCCAACTCACCCCTCCACTTT
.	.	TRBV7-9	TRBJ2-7	CASSLLLGREQYF	TGTGCCAGCAGCTTATTGTTAGGTCGCGAGCAGTACTTC
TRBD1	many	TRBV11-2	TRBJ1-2	CASSLGTADGYTF	TGTGCCAGCAGCCTCGGGACAGCCGATGGCTACACCTTC
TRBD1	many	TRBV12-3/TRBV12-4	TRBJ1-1	CASSSDRGGSFF	TGTGCCAGCAGTTCCGACAGGGGCGGATCTTTCTTT
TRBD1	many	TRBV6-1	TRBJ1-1	CASSPRTGAGSEAFF	TGTGCCAGCAGTCCCAGGACAGGGGCGGGCTCTGAAGCTTTCTTT
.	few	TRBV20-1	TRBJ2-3	CSARGDRTDTQYF	TGCAGTGCTAGAGGCGACAGAACAGATACGCAGTATTTT
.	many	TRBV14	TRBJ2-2	CASSHGTPTGELFF	TGTGCCAGCAGCCACGGGACTCCGACCGGGGAGCTGTTTTTT
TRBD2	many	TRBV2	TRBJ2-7	CASSIREGRLHEQYF	TGTGCCAGCAGTATAAGGGAGGGCCGCCTCCACGAGCAGTACTTC
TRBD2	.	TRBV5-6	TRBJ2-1	CASSLLAGDSPFYNEQFF	TGTGCCAGCAGCTTACTAGCGGGGGACAGCCCCTTTTACAATGAGCAGTTCTTC
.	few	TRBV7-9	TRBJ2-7	CASSPTGGTPYEQYF	TGTGCCAGCAGCCCTACCGGTGGGACGCCCTACGAGCAGTACTTC
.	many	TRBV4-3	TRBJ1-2	CASSQDTENYGYTF	TGCGCCAGCAGCCAAGATACAGAGAACTATGGCTACACCTTC
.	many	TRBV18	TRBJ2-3	CASSQDSNTDTQYF	TGTGCCAGCTCACAGGACAGCAACACAGATACGCAGTATTTT
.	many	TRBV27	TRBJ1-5	CASTPGPYSNQPQHF	TGTGCCAGCACCCCGGGGCCCTATAGCAATCAGCCCCAGCATTTT
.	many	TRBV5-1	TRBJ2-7	CASSYLPVPYEQYF	TGCGCCAGCAGCTACCTGCCAGTCCCCTACGAGCAGTACTTC
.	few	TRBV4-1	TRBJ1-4	CASSQSGNTNEKLFF	TGCGCCAGCAGCCAGTCAGGGAATACTAATGAAAAACTGTTTTTT
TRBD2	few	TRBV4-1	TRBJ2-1	CASSRLPSGLNNEQFF	TGCGCCAGCAGCCGACTACCTAGCGGGTTAAACAATGAGCAGTTCTTC
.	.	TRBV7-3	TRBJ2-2	CASSDPSRGGTGELFF	TGTGCCAGCAGCGACCCCAGTAGGGGGGGGACCGGGGAGCTGTTTTTT
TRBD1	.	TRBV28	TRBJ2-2	CASSLGTGSGELFF	TGTGCCAGCAGCCTCGGGACAGGGAGCGGGGAGCTGTTTTTT
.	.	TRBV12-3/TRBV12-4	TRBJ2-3	CASERTYSTDTQYF	TGTGCCAGCGAGCGGACTTATAGCACAGATACGCAGTATTTT
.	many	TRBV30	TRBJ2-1	CAWSPAAQGKDGEQFF	TGTGCCTGGAGTCCGGCCGCCCAGGGGAAAGATGGTGAGCAGTTCTTC
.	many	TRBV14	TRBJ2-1	CASSPEAYYNEQFF	TGTGCCAGCAGCCCAGAGGCCTATTACAATGAGCAGTTCTTC
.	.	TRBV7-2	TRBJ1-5	CASSSAQGQPQHF	TGTGCCAGCAGCTCTGCCCAAGGTCAGCCCCAGCATTTT
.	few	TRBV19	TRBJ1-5	CASIRGGGQPQHF	TGTGCCAGTATCCGGGGGGGAGGTCAGCCCCAGCATTTT
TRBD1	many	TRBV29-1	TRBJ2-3	CSAHDRGSGTDTQYF	TGCAGCGCCCACGACAGGGGCAGCGGCACAGATACGCAGTATTTT
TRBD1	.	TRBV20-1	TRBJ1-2	CSARTGVPNGYTF	TGCAGTGCTCGGACAGGGGTTCCTAATGGCTACACCTTC
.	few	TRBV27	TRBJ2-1	CASSLQVAGPLTHNEQFF	TGTGCCAGCAGTTTACAAGTGGCGGGACCTCTAACACACAATGAGCAGTTCTTC
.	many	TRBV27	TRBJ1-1	CASSPRRGRTEAFF	TGTGCCAGCAGCCCCCGACGGGGGCGGACTGAAGCTTTCTTT
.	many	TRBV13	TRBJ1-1	CASSFTLKTEAFF	TGTGCCAGCAGCTTTACCCTGAAAACTGAAGCTTTCTTT
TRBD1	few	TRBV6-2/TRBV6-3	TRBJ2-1	CASSEGTGNEQFF	TGTGCCAGCAGTGAGGGGACAGGCAATGAGCAGTTCTTC
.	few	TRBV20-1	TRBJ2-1	CSARPGGSSYNEQFF	TGCAGTGCAAGGCCGGGCGGTAGCTCCTACAATGAGCAGTTCTTC
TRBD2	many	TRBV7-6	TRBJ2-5	CASSPGTIKEQETQYF	TGTGCCAGCAGCCCGGGGACTATCAAAGAACAAGAGACCCAGTACTTC
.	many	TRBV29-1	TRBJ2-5	CSVESRRQETQYF	TGCAGCGTTGAAAGTAGGCGCCAAGAGACCCAGTACTTC
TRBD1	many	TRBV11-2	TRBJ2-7	CASSVYRGKMGEQYF	TGTGCCAGCAGCGTATACAGGGGTAAAATGGGGGAGCAGTACTTC
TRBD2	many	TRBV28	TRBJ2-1	CASLTSGSFYNEQFF	TGTGCCAGCCTAACTAGCGGGAGTTTCTACAATGAGCAGTTCTTC
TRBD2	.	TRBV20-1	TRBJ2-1	CSALAGDSYNEQFF	TGCAGTGCTTTAGCGGGAGATTCCTACAATGAGCAGTTCTTC
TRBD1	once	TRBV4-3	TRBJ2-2	CASSQDSSGTGRKYGELFF	TGCGCCAGCAGCCAAGATAGCTCCGGGACAGGGAGGAAGTACGGGGAGCTGTTTTTT
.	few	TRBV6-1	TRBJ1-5	CASSDTEVYSNQPQHF	TGTGCCAGCAGTGACACTGAGGTTTATAGCAATCAGCCCCAGCATTTT
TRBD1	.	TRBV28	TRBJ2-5	CASSLYSRQGETQYF	TGTGCCAGCAGTTTATACTCTAGACAGGGAGAGACCCAGTACTTC
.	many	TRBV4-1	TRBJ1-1	CASSLAPEGTEAFF	TGCGCCAGCAGCCTTGCCCCAGAGGGCACTGAAGCTTTCTTT
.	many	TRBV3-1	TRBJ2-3	CASSQEPGKTDTQYF	TGTGCCAGCAGCCAAGAGCCAGGGAAAACAGATACGCAGTATTTT
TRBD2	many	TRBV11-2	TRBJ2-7	CASSFGLAGSGGYEQYF	TGTGCCAGCAGCTTCGGACTAGCGGGCTCAGGGGGCTACGAGCAGTACTTC
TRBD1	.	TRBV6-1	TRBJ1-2	CASSPRTGGFGYTF	TGTGCCAGCAGTCCGCGGACAGGGGGATTTGGCTACACCTTC
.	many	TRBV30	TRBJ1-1	CAWRVRMRDEAFF	TGTGCCTGGAGAGTCCGGATGAGGGATGAAGCTTTCTTT
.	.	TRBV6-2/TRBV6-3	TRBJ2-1	CASGYPGGPKSEQFF	TGTGCCAGCGGCTATCCCGGGGGGCCGAAGAGTGAGCAGTTCTTC
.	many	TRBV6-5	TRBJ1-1	CASSYRGSTEAFF	TGTGCCAGCAGTTACAGGGGGTCCACTGAAGCTTTCTTT
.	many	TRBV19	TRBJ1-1	CASSALGSLNTEAFF	TGTGCCAGTAGTGCCCTGGGTAGCCTGAACACTGAAGCTTTCTTT